In its sample, the clone carrying this T cell receptor beta chain was seen a few times. Antigen: not known. TCRdb redid the calling of the reads with MiXCR, one entry per CDR3 protein. The sample has some 220,000 distinct CDR3 sequences, around 6.2% seen once; the top ten hold about 6.3%. The CDR3 is 15 residues long. Germline V gene lookup returns CDR1 SGHTA and CDR2 FQGTGA. V shed 2 bases, J shed 4 bases, and the junction held 4 bases outside the gene matches. The sample belongs to a study of T cell repertoires in cytomegalovirus infection. Study-level background: Matching HLA type, along with CMV infection, was indicated by public TCR beta signatures. Study-wide results and limits: CMV-specific HLA-C-restricted TCR beta clonotypes dominated the ex vivo response. Public TCR beta family frequency separated CMV-and-HLA carriers, including in an independent cohort.

This receptor was taken from a human donor in good health (CMV status not recorded). Some clones in this sample may be carry-over from other donors' samples. What was sequenced was PBMCs. The chain joins TRBV7-3 to TRBJ2-1; 8 nucleotides line up with TRBD1. The CDR3 DNA is TGTGCCAGCAGCTTACTTGGGACAGGATACAATGAGCAGTTCTTC. It is translated as CASSLLGTGYNEQFF.